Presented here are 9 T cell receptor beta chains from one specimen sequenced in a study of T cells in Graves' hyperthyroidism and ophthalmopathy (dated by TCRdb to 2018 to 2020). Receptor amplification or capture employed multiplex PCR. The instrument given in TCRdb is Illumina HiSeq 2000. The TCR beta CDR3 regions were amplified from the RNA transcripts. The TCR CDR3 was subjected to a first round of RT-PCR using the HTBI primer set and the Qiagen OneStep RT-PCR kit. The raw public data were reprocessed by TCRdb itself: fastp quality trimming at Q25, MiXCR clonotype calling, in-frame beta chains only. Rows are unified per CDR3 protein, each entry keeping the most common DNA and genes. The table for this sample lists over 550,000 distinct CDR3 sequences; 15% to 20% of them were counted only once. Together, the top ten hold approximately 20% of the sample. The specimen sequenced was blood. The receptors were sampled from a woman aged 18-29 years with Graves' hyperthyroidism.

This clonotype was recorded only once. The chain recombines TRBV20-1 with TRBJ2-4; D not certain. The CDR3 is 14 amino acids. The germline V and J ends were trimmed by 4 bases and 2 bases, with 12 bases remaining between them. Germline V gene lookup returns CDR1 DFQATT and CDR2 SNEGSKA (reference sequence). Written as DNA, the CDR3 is TGCAGTGCTACCCCGGAAGGACCCAAAAACATTCAGTACTTC. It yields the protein CSATPEGPKNIQYF.

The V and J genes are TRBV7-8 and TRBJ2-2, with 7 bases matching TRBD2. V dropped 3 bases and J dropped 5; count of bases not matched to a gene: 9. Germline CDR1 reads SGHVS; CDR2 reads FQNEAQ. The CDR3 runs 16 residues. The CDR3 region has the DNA TGTGCCAGCAGCTTTGGGCTAGCGGTGAAAACCGGGGAGCTGTTTTTT. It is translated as CASSFGLAVKTGELFF.

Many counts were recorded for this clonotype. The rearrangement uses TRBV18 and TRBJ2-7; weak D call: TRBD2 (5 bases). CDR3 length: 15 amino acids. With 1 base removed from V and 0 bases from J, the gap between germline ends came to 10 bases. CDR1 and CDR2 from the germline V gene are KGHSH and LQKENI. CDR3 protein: CASSPLGLFSYEQYF. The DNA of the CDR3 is TGTGCCAGCTCACCACTTGGACTCTTCTCCTACGAGCAGTACTTC.

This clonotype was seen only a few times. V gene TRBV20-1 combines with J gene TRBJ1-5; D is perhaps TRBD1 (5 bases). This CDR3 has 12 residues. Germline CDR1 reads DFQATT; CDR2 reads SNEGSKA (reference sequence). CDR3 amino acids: CSVGAANQPQHF. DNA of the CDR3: TGCAGCGTTGGGGCAGCAAATCAGCCCCAGCATTTT.

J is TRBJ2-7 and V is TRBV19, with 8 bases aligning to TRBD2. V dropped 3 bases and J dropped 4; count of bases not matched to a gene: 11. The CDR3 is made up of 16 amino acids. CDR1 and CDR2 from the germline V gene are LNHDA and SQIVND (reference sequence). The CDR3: CASSIAAGALEYEQYF. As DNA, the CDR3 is TGTGCCAGTAGTATTGCAGCGGGAGCCCTGGAATACGAGCAGTACTTC.

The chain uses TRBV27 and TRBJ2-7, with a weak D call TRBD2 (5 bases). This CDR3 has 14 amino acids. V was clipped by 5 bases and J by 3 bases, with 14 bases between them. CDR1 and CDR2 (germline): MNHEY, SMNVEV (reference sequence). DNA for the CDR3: TGTGCCAGCAGTCCTCCGGGATCATTCTACGAGCAGTACTTC. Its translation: CASSPPGSFYEQYF.

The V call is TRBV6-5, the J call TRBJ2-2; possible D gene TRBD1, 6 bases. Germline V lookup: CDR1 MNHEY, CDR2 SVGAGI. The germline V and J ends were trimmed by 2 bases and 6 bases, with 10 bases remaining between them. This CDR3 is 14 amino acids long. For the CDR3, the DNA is TGTGCCAGCAGTTACATGGGGACACCCGGGGAGCTGTTTTTT. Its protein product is CASSYMGTPGELFF.

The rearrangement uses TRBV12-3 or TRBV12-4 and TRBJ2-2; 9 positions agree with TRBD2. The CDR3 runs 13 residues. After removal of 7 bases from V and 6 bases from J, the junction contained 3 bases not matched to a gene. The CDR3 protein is CASIRTSAGELFF. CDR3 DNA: TGTGCCAGCATCCGGACTAGCGCCGGGGAGCTGTTTTTT.

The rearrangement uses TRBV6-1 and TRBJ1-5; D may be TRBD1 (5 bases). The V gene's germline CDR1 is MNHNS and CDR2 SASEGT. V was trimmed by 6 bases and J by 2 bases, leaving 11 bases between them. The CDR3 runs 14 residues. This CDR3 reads CASRIQQGNQPQHF. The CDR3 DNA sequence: TGTGCCAGCAGAATTCAACAGGGCAATCAGCCCCAGCATTTT.